This T cell receptor beta chain was sequenced in a study of vaccination and CD4 T cells after COVID-19. Study at large: Post-vaccination samples were procured at a median of 72 days following dose two (range 14 to 241).

Sequencing of cultured CD4+ T cell DNA used the Oncomine TCR Beta short-read assay. TCRdb recomputed calls from the PCR reads with MiXCR, one row per CDR3 protein. The table lists about 5,400 distinct CDR3 sequences, around 47% of them singletons. The CDR3 spans 13 residues. Germline CDR1 and CDR2: DFQATT and SNEGSKA (reference sequence). As concerns this clonotype: What it binds is unknown.

Treatment in this sample: approximately 10-day PBMC culture with coronavirus spike peptide pools or control peptides (ViraFEST assay). The material sequenced was CD4+ T cells from blood, cultured in vitro. The TCR sequence derives from a human donor who had recovered from COVID-19. The rearrangement joins TRBV20-1 to TRBJ2-7; no clear D. The CDR3 region has the DNA TGCGGATCTCTAGGGAAGAGCTCCTACGAGCAGTACTTC. Amino acid sequence: CGSLGKSSYEQYF.